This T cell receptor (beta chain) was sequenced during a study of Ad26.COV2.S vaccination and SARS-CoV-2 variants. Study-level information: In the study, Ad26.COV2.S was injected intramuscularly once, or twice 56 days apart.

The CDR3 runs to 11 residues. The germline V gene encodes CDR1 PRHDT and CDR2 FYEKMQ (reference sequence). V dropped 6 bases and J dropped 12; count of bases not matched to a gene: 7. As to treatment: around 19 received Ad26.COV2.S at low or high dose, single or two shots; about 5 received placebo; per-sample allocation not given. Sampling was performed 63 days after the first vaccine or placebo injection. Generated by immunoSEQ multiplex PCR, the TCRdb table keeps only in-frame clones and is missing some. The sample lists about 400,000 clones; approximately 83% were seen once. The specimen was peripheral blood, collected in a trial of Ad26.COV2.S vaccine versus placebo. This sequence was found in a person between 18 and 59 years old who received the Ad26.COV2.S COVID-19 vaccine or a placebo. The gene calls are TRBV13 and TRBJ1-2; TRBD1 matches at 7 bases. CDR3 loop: CASRPSTGHTF. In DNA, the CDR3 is TGTGCCAGCAGACCCTCGACAGGGCACACCTTC.